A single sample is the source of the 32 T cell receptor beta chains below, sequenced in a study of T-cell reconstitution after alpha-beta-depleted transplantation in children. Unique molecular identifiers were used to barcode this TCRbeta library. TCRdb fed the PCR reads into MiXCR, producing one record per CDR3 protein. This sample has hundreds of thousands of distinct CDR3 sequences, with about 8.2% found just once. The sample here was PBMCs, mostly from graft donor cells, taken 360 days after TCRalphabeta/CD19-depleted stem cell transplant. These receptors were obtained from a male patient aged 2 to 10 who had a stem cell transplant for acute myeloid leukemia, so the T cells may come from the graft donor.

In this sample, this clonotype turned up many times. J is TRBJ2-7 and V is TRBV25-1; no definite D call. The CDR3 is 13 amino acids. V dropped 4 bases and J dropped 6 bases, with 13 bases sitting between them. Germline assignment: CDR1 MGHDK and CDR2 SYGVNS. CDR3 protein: CASSAGRYSEQYF. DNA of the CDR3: TGTGCCAGCAGTGCCGGCAGGTACAGCGAGCAGTACTTC.

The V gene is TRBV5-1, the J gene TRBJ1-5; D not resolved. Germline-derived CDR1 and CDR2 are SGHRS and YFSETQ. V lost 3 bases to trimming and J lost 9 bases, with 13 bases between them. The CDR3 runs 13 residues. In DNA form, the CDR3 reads TGCGCCAGCAGCTACGATATAGGGTTGCCCCAGCATTTT. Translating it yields CASSYDIGLPQHF.

CDR3: CASSYGRGWGTEAFF. The DNA of the CDR3 is TGTGCCAGCAGTTACGGCAGAGGGTGGGGCACTGAAGCTTTCTTT. V and J are TRBV6-5 and TRBJ1-1; D unclear. Germline CDR1 is MNHEY and CDR2 is SVGAGI. V lost 2 bases, J lost 4 bases, and 14 bases lay in between. This CDR3 is built from 15 residues.

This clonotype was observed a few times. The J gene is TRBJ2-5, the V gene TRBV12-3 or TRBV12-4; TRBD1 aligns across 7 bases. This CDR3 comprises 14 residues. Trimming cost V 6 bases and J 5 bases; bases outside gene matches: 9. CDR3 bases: TGTGCCAGCAGCCGTCAGACAGGGCGGGAGACCCAGTACTTC. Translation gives CASSRQTGRETQYF.

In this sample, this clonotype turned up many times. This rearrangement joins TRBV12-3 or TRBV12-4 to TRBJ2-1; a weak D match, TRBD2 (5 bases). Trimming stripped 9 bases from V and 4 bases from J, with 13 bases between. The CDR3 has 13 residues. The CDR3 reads CARRLDSYNEQFF. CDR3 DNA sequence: TGTGCCAGGAGACTGGACTCGTACAATGAGCAGTTCTTC.

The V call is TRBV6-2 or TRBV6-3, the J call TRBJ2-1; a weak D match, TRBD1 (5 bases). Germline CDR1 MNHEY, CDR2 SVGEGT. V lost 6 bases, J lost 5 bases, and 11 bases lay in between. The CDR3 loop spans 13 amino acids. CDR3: CASRTVGDNEQFF. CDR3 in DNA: TGTGCCAGCAGGACGGTAGGGGACAATGAGCAGTTCTTC.

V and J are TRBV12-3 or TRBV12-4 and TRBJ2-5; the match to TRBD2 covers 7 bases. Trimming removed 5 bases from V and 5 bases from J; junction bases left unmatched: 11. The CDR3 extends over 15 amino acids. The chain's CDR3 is CASSPEAGGMETQYF. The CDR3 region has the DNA TGTGCCAGCAGTCCCGAGGCCGGGGGGATGGAGACCCAGTACTTC.

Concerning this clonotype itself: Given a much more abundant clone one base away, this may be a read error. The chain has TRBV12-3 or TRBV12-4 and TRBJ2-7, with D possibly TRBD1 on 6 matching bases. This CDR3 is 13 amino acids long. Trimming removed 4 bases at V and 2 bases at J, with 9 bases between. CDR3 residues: CASSYTGTYEQYF. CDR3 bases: TGTGCCAGCAGTTACACAGGGACCTACGAGCAGTACTTC.

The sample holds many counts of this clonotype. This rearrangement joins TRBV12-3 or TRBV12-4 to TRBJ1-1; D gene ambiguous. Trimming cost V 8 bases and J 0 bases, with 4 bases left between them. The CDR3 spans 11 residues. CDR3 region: CASALNTEAFF. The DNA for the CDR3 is TGTGCCAGCGCCTTGAACACTGAAGCTTTCTTT.

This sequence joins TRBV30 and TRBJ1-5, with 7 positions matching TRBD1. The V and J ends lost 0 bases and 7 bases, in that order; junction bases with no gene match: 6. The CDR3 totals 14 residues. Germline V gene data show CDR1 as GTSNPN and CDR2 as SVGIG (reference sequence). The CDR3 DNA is TGTGCCTGGAGTGTGTCACAGGGGCGCCAGCCCCAGCATTTT. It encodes CAWSVSQGRQPQHF.

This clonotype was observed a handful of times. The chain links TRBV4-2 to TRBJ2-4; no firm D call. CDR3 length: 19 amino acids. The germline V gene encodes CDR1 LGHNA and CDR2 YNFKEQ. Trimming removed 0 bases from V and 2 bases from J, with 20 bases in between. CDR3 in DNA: TGTGCCAGCAGCCAAGATCTGAGAGGTGGGGTAAAATCCAAAAACATTCAGTACTTC. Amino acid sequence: CASSQDLRGGVKSKNIQYF.

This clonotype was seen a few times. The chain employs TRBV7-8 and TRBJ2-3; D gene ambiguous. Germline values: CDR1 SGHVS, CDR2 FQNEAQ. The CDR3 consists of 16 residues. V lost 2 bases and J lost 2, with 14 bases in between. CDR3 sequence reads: CASSLPPKGPTDTQYF. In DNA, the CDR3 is TGTGCCAGCAGCTTACCGCCGAAGGGCCCCACAGATACGCAGTATTTT.

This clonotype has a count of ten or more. The CDR3 loop reads CAWSWVNTEAFF. DNA of the CDR3: TGTGCCTGGAGTTGGGTGAACACTGAAGCTTTCTTT. J is TRBJ1-1 and V is TRBV30; no clear D gene. V was pared by 2 bases and J by 0 bases, with 4 bases between. From germline, CDR1 is GTSNPN and CDR2 SVGIG (reference sequence). This CDR3 has 12 residues. The complete variable domain, with remaining parts taken from reference TRBV30 and TRBJ1-1, reads SQTIHQWPATLVQPVGSPLSLECTVEGTSNPNLYWYRQAAGRGLQLLFYSVGIGQISSEVPQNLSASRPQDRQFILSSKKLLLSDSGFYLCAWSWVNTEAFFGQGTRLTVV.

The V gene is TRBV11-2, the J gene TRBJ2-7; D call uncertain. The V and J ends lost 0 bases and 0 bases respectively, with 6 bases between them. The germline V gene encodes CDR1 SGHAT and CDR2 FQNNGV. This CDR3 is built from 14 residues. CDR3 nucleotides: TGTGCCAGCAGCTTAGATATAAGCTCCTACGAGCAGTACGTC. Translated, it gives CASSLDISSYEQYV.

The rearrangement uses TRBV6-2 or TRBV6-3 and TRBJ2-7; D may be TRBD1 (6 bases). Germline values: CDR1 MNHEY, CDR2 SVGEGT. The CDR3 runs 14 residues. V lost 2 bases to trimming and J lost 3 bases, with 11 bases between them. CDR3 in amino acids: CASSYGGGDYEQYF. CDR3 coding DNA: TGTGCCAGCAGTTACGGTGGGGGCGACTACGAGCAGTACTTC.

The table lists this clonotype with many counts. The CDR3 DNA follows: TGTGCCAGCAGTTGGGGACAAAGGGGTGCGGAGACCCAGTACTTC. Protein product: CASSWGQRGAETQYF. The chain uses TRBV12-3 or TRBV12-4 and TRBJ2-5, with D possibly matching TRBD1 (6 bases). Trimming cost V 4 bases and J 5 bases, with 17 bases left between them. This CDR3 is 15 amino acids long.

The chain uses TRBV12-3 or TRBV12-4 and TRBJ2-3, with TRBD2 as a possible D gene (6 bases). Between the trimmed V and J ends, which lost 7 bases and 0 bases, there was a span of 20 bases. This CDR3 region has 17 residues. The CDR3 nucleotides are TGTGCCAGCACCGGAGGGTGGGTTTACTCTAGCACAGATACGCAGTATTTT. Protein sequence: CASTGGWVYSSTDTQYF.

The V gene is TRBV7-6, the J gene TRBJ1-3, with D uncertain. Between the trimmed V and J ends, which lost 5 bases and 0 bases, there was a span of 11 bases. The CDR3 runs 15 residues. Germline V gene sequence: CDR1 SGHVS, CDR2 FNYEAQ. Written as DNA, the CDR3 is TGTGCCAGCAGCCCCCGGGCCTACTCTGGAAACACCATATATTTT. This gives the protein CASSPRAYSGNTIYF.

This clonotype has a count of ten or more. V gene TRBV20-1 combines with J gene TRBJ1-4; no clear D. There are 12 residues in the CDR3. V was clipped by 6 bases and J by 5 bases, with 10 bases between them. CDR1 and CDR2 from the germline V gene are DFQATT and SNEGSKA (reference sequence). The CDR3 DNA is TGCAGTGCCCGGACTGCAAATGAAAAACTGTTTTTT. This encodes CSARTANEKLFF.

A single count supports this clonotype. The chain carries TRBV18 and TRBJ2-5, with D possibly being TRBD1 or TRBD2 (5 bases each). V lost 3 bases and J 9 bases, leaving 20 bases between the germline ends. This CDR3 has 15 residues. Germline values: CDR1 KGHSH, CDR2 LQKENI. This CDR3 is CASSPGTTTRGAQYF. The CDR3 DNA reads TGTGCCAGCTCACCGGGTACCACCACTAGAGGGGCCCAGTACTTC.

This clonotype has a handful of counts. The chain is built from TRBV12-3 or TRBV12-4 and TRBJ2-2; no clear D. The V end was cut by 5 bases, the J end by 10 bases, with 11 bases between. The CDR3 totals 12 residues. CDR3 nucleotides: TGTGCCAGCAGTAACCGGGTAGAGGAGCTGTTTTTT. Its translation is CASSNRVEELFF.

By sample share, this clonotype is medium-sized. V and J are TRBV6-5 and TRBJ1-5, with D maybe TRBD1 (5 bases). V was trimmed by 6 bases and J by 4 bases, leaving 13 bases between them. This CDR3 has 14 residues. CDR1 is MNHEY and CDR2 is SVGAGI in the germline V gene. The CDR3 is CASSRWGKNQPQHF. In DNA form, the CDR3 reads TGTGCCAGCAGCCGGTGGGGCAAAAATCAGCCCCAGCATTTT.

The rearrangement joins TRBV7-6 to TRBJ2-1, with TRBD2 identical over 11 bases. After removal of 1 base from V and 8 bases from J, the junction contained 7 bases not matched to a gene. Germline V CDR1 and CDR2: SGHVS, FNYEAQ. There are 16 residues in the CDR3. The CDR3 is CASSLVDSGRGYEQFF. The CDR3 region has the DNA TGTGCCAGCAGCTTAGTCGATAGCGGGAGGGGGTATGAGCAGTTCTTC.

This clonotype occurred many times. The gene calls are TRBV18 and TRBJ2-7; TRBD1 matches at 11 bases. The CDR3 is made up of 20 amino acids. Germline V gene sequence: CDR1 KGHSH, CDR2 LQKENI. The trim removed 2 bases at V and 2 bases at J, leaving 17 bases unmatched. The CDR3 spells CASSPEGPGSDRGPPYEQYF. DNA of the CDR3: TGTGCCAGCTCACCAGAAGGACCGGGATCGGACAGGGGGCCTCCCTACGAGCAGTACTTC.

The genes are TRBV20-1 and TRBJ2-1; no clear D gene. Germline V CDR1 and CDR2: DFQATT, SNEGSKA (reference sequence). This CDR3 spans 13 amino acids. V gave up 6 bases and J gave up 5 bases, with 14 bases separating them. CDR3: CSATGRSDNEQFF. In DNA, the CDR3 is TGCAGTGCGACCGGTCGTTCCGACAATGAGCAGTTCTTC.

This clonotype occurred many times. In DNA form, the CDR3 reads TGCAGTGCGTCGGGAAATAATAATTCACCCCTCCACTTT. It yields the protein CSASGNNNSPLHF. This chain uses TRBV20-1 with TRBJ1-6; no reliable D call. The germline gives CDR1 DFQATT, CDR2 SNEGSKA (reference sequence). CDR3 size: 13 residues. V was trimmed by 6 bases and J by 5 bases, leaving 11 bases between them.

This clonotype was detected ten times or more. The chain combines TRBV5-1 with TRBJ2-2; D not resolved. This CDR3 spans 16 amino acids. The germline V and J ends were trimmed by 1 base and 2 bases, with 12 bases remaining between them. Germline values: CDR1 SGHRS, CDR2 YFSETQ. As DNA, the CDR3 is TGCGCCAGCAGCTTGAGGGTGTCCCTAAACACCGGGGAGCTGTTTTTT. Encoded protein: CASSLRVSLNTGELFF.

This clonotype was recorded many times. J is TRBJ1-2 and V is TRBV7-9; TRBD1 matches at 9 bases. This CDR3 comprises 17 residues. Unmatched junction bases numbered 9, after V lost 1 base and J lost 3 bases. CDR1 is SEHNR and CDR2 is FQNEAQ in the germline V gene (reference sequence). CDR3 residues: CASSLVDRGVSYYGYTF. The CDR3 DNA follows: TGTGCCAGCAGCTTAGTCGACAGGGGGGTTTCCTACTATGGCTACACCTTC.

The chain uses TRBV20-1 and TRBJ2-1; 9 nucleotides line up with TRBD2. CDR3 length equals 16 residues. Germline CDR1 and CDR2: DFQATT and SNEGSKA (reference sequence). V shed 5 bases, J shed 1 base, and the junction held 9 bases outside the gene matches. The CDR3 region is CSALYVLAGSYNEQFF. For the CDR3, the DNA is TGCAGTGCTCTTTACGTTCTAGCGGGATCCTACAATGAGCAGTTCTTC.

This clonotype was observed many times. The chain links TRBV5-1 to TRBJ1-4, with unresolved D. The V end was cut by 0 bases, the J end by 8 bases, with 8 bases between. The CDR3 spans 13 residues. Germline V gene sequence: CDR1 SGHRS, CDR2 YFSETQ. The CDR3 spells CASSLDLREKLFF. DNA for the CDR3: TGCGCCAGCAGCTTGGACTTAAGGGAAAAACTGTTTTTT.

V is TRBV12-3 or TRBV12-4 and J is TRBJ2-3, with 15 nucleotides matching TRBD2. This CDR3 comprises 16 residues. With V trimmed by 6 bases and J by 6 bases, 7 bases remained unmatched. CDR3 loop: CASRPGLAGGLDTQYF. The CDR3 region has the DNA TGTGCCAGCAGGCCCGGACTAGCGGGAGGGCTCGATACGCAGTATTTT.

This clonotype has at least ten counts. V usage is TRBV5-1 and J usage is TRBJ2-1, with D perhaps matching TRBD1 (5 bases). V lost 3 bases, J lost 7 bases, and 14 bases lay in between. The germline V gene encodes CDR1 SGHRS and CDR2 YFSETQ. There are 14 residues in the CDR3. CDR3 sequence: CASSSSPQENEQFF. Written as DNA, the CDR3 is TGCGCCAGCAGCTCTTCACCACAGGAGAATGAGCAGTTCTTC.